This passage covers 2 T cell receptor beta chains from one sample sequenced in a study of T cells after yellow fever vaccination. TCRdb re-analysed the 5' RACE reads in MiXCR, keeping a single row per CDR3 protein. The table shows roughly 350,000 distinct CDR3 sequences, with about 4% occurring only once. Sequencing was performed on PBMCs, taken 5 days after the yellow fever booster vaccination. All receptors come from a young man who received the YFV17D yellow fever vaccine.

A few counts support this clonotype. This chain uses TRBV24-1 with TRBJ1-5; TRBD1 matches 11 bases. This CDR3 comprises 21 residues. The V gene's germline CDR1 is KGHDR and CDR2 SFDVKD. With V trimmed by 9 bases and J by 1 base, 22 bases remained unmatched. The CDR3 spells CATCLGFGNRDRGMSNQPQHF. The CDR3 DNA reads TGTGCCACCTGTCTCGGGTTTGGTAACCGGGACAGGGGGATGAGCAATCAGCCCCAGCATTTT.

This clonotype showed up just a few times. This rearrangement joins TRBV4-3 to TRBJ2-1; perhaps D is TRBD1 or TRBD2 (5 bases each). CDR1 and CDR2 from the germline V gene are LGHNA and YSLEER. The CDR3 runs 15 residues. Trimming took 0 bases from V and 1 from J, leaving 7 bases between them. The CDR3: CASSQEWGSYNEQFF. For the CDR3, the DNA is TGCGCCAGCAGCCAAGAGTGGGGGTCCTACAATGAGCAGTTCTTC.